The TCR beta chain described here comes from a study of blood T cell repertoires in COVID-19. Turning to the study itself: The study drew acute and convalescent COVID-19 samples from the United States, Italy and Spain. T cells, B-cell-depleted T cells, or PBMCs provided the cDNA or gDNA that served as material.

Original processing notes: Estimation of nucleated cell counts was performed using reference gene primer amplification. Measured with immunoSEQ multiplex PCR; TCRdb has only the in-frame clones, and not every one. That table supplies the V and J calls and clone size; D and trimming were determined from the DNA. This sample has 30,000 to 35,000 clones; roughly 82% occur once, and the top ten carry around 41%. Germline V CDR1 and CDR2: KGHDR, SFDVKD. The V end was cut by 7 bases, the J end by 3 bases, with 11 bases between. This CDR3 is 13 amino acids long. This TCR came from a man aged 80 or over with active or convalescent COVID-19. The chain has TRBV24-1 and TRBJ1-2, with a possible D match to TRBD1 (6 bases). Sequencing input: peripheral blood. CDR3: CATSPTGDYGYTF. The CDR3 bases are TGTGCCACCAGCCCGACAGGAGACTATGGCTACACCTTC.